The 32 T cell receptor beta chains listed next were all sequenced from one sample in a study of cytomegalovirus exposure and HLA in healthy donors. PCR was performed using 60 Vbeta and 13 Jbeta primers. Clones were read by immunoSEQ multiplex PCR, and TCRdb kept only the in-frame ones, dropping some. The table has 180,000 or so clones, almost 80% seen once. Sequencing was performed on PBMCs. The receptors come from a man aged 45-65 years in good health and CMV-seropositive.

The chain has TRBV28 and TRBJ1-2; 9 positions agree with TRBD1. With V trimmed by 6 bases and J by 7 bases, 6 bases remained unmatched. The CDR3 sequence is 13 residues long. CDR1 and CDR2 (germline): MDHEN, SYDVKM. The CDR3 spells CASSPGQGCGYTF. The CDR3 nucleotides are TGTGCCAGCAGCCCCGGACAGGGGTGTGGCTACACCTTC.

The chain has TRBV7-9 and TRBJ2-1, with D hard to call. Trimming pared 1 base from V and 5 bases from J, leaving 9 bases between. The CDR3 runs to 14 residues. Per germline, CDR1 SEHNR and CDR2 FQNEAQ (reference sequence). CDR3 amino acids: CASSLGAKHNEQFF. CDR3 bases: TGTGCCAGCAGCTTAGGAGCTAAGCACAATGAGCAGTTCTTC.

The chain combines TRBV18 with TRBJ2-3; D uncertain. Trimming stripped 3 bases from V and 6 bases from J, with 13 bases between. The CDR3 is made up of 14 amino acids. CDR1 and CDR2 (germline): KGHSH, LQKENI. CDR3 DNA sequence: TGTGCCAGCTCACCCAAACCCCGAGGCGATACGCAGTATTTT. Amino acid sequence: CASSPKPRGDTQYF. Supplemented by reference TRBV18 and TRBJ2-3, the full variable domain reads NAGVMQNPRHLVRRRGQEARLRCSPMKGHSHVYWYRQLPEEGLKFMVYLQKENIIDESGMPKERFSAEFPKEGPSILRIQQVVRGDSAAYFCASSPKPRGDTQYFGPGTRLTVL.

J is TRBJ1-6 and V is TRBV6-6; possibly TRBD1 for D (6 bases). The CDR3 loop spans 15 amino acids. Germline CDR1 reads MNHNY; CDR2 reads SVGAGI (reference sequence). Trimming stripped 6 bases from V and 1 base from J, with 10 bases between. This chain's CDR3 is CASRGQGSYNSPLHF. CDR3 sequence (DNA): TGTGCCAGCAGAGGGCAGGGGTCCTATAATTCACCCCTCCACTTT.

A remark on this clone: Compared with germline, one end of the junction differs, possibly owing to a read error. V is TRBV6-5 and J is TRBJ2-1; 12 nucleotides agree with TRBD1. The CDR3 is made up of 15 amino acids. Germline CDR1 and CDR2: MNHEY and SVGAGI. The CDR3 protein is CASNPGQGAYSEQFF. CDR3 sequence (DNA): TGTGCCAGCAATCCGGGACAGGGGGCTTACAGTGAGCAGTTCTTC.

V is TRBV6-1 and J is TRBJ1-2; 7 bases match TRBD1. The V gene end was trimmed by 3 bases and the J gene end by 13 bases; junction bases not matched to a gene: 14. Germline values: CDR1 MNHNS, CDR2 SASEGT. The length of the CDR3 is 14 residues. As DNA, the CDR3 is TGTGCCAGCAGTGATCCCGGACAGGCCCTTTCAATCACCTTC. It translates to CASSDPGQALSITF.

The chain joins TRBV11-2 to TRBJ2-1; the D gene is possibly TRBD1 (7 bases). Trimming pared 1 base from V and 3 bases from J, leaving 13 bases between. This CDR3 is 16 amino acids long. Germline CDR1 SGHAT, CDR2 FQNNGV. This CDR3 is CASSLAGGYRYNEQFF. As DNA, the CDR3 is TGTGCCAGCAGCTTAGCAGGGGGGTATCGCTACAATGAGCAGTTCTTC.

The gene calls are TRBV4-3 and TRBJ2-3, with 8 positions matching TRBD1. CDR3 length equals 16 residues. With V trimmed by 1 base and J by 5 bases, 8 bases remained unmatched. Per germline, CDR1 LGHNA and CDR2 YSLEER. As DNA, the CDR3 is TGCGCCAGCAGCCAAGGGACAGGGCAGTCGGGAGATACGCAGTATTTT. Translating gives CASSQGTGQSGDTQYF.

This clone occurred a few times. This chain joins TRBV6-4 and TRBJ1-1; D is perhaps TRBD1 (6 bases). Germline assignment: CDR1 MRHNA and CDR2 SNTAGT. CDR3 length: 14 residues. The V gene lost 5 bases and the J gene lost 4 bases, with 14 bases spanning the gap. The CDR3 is CASSQTGIGTEAFF. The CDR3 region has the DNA TGTGCCAGCAGTCAAACAGGGATTGGCACTGAAGCTTTCTTT.

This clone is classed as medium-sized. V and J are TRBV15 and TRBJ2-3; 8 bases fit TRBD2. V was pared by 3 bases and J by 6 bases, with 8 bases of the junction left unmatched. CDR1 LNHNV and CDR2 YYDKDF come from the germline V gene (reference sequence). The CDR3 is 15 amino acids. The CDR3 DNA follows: TGTGCCACCAGCAGTAGAAGCGGGGGATTGGATACGCAGTATTTT. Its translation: CATSSRSGGLDTQYF.

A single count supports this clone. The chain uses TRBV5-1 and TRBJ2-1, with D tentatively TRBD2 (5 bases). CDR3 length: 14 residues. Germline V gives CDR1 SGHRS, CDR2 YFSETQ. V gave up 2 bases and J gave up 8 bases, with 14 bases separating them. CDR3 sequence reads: CASSLQPGIDEQFF. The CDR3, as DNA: TGCGCCAGCAGCTTACAGCCCGGGATCGATGAGCAGTTCTTC.

In DNA, the CDR3 is TGTGCCAGTAGTATAGACGCTGCGGGGGCCTCGGGGGAGACCCAGTACTTC. Translated, it gives CASSIDAAGASGETQYF. The V gene is TRBV19, the J gene TRBJ2-5; tentative D call: TRBD2 (7 bases). Germline CDR1 LNHDA, CDR2 SQIVND (reference sequence). Between the trimmed V and J ends, which lost 0 bases and 5 bases, there was a span of 19 bases. This CDR3 is 17 amino acids long.

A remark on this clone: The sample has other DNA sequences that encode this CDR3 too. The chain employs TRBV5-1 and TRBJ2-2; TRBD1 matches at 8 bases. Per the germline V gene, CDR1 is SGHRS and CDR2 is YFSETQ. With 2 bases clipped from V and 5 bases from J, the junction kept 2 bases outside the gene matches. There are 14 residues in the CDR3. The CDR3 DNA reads TGCGCCAGCAGCTTACGACAGGGGACCGGGGAGCTGTTTTTT. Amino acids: CASSLRQGTGELFF.

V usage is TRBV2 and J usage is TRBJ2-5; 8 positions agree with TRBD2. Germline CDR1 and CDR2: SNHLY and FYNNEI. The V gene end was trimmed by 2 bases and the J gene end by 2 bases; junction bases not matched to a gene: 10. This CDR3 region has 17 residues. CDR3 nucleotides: TGTGCCAGCAGTGAAATCCCGCCGGGGGGGCTTCAAGAGACCCAGTACTTC. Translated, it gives CASSEIPPGGLQETQYF.

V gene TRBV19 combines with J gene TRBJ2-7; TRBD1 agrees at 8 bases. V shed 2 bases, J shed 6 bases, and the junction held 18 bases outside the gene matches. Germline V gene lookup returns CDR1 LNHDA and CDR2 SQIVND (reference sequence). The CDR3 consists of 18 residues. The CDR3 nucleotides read TGTGCCAGTAGTATAAGATTATCGGTGAGACAGGGGAGGAGCGAGCAGTACTTC. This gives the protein CASSIRLSVRQGRSEQYF.

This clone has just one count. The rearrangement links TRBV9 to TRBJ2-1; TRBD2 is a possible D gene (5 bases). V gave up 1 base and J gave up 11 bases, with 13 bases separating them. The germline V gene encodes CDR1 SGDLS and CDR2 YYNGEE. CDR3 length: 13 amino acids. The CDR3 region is CASSVRETKQQFF. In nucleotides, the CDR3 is TGTGCCAGCAGCGTAAGGGAGACTAAACAGCAGTTCTTC.

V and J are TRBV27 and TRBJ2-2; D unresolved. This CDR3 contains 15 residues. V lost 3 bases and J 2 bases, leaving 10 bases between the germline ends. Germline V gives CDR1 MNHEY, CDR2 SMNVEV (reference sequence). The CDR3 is CASSFSRLNTGELFF. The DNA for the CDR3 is TGTGCCAGCAGTTTCAGCCGACTTAACACCGGGGAGCTGTTTTTT.

The CDR3 nucleotides are TGTGCCACCAGCAGTGACTTCCAAGAGACCCAGTACTTC. Protein product: CATSSDFQETQYF. The chain uses TRBV15 and TRBJ2-5; no firm D call. Trimming removed 3 bases from V and 1 base from J, with 6 bases in between. The CDR3 consists of 13 residues. The germline V gene encodes CDR1 LNHNV and CDR2 YYDKDF (reference sequence). Complete variable domain (other parts from reference TRBV15 and TRBJ2-5): DAMVIQNPRYQVTQFGKPVTLSCSQTLNHNVMYWYQQKSSQAPKLLFHYYDKDFNNEADTPDNFQSRRPNTSFCFLDIRSPGLGDTAMYLCATSSDFQETQYFGPGTRLLVL.

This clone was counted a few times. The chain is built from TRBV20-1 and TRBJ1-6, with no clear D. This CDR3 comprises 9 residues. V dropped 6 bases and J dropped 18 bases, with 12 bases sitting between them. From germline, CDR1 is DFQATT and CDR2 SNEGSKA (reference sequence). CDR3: CSALPSPHF. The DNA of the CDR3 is TGCAGTGCCCTTCCAAGCCCCCACTTT.

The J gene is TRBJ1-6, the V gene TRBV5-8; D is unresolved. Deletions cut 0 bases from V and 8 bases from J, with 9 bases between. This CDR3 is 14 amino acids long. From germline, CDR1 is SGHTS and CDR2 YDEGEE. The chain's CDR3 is CASSLEYGDSPLHF. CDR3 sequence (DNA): TGTGCCAGCAGCTTGGAATACGGGGATTCACCCCTCCACTTT. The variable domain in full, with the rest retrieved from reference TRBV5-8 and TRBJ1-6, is EAGVTQSPTHLIKTRGQQATLRCSPISGHTSVYWYQQALGLGLQFLLWYDEGEERNRGNFPPRFSGRQFPNYSSELNVNALELEDSALYLCASSLEYGDSPLHFGNGTRLTVT.

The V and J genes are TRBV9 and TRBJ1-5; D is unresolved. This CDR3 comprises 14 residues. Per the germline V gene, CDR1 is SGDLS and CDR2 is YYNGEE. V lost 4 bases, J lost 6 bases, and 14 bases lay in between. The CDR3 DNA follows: TGTGCCAGCAGCACTAGAGGGATTGGTCAGCCCCAGCATTTT. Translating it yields CASSTRGIGQPQHF.

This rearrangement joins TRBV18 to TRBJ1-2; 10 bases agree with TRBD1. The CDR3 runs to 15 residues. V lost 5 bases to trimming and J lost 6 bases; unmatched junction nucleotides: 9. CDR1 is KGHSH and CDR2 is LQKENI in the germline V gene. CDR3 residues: CASSMDRGDLDGYTF. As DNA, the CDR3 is TGTGCCAGCTCAATGGACAGGGGGGACCTTGATGGCTACACCTTC. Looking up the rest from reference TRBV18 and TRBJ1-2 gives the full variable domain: NAGVMQNPRHLVRRRGQEARLRCSPMKGHSHVYWYRQLPEEGLKFMVYLQKENIIDESGMPKERFSAEFPKEGPSILRIQQVVRGDSAAYFCASSMDRGDLDGYTFGSGTRLTVV.

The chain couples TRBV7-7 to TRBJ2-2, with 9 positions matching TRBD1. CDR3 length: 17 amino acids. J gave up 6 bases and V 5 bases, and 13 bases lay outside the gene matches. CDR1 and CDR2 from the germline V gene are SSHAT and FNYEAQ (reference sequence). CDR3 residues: CASSTETGTGTPGELFF. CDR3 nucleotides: TGTGCCAGCAGCACTGAAACCGGGACAGGGACGCCCGGGGAGCTGTTTTTT.

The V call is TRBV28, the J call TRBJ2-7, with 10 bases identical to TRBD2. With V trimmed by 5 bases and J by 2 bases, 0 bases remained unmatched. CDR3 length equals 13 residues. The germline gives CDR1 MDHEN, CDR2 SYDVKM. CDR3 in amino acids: CASSTSGAYEQYF. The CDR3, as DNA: TGTGCCAGCAGTACTAGCGGGGCCTACGAGCAGTACTTC.

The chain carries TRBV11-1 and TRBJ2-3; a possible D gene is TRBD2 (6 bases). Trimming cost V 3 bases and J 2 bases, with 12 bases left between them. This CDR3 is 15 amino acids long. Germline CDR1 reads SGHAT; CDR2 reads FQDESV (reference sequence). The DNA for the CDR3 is TGTGCCAGCAGCTTGGCGGGGCGATACACAGATACGCAGTATTTT. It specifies CASSLAGRYTDTQYF.

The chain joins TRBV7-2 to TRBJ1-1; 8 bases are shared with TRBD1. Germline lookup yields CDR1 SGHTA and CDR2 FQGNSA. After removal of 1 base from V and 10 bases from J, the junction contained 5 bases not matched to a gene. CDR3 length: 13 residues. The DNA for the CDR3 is TGTGCCAGCAGCTTAGACGGGACAGGACGAGCTTTCTTT. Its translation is CASSLDGTGRAFF.

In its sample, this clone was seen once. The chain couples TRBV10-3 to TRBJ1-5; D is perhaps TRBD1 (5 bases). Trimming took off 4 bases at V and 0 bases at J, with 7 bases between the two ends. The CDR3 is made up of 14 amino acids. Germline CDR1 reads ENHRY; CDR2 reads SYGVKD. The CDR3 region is CAISGDYSNQPQHF. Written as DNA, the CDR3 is TGTGCCATCAGTGGGGACTATAGCAATCAGCCCCAGCATTTT.

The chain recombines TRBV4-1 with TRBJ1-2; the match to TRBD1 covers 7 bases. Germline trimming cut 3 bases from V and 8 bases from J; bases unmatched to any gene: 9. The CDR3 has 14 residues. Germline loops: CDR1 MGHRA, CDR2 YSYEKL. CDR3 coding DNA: TGCGCCAGCAGCCAGATAGGGACAGCGAGGGGCTACACCTTC. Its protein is CASSQIGTARGYTF.

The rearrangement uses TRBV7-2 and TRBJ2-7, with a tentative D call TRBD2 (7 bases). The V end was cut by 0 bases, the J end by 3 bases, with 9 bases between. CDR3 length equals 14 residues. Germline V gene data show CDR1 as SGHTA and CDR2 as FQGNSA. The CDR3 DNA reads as TGTGCCAGCAGCTTAGCGGGGGGGCACTACGAGCAGTACTTC. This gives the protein CASSLAGGHYEQYF. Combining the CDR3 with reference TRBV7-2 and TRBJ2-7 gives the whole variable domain GAGVSQSPSNKVTEKGKDVELRCDPISGHTALYWYRQSLGQGLEFLIYFQGNSAPDKSGLPSDRFSAERTGGSVSTLTIQRTQQEDSAVYLCASSLAGGHYEQYFGPGTRLTVT.

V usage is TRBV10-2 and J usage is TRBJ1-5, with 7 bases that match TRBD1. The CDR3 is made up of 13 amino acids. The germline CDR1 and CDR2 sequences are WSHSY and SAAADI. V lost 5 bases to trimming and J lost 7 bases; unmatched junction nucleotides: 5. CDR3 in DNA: TGCGCCAGCAGTTCAGACAGGGTACAGCCCCAGCATTTT. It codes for CASSSDRVQPQHF.

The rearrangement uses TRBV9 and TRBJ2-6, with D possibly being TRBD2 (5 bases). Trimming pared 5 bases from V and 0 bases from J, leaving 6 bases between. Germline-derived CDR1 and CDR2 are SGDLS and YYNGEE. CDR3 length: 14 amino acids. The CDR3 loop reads CASRGSSGANVLTF. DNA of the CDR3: TGTGCCAGCAGGGGGAGCTCTGGGGCCAACGTCCTGACTTTC.

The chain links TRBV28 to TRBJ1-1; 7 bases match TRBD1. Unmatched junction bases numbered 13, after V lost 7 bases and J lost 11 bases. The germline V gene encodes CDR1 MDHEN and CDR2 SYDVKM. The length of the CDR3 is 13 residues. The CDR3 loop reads CASKGFETGIAFF. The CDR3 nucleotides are TGTGCCAGCAAGGGTTTTGAGACAGGGATCGCTTTCTTT.